Listed below are T cell receptor beta chains from one sample, sequenced in a study of blood T cell repertoires in COVID-19. The table came from immunoSEQ multiplex PCR; TCRdb's copy has only in-frame clones and leaves some out. The table lists 200,000 to 250,000 clones, 80% to 85% of them singletons, with 5.2% in the top ten. The sequenced sample was peripheral blood. These receptors all come from a woman aged 65 to 85 with COVID-19, enrolled during active disease. Each CDR3 is given with its conserved first and last residue. The order of the fields is D gene, J gene, V gene, clone size, CDR3 protein, CDR3 DNA. D genes are given only for firm matches. A row's size may be missing; if present it is once, few, many or a size class.

>-|TRBJ1-4|TRBV7-6|-
CASSLESRGEKLFF
TGTGCCAGCAGCTTAGAGTCTAGGGGTGAAAAACTGTTTTTT
>-|TRBJ2-1|TRBV28|-
CASSTPGSIHEQFF
TGTGCCAGCAGCACCCCCGGGAGTATCCATGAGCAGTTCTTC
>TRBD2|TRBJ2-1|TRBV19|once
CASSIGGSSGIEQFF
TGTGCCAGTAGTATTGGCGGGAGCTCCGGGATTGAGCAGTTCTTC
>TRBD2|TRBJ2-7|TRBV6-5|-
CASSPGLAFTYEQYF
TGTGCCAGCAGCCCCGGACTAGCGTTCACCTACGAGCAGTACTTC
>-|TRBJ1-2|TRBV3-1/TRBV3-2|-
CASSQVEVGREGYTF
TGTGCCAGCAGCCAAGTTGAAGTAGGGAGAGAGGGCTACACCTTC
>TRBD2|TRBJ2-3|TRBV2|-
CASSEEGTIPPDTQYF
TGTGCCAGCAGTGAAGAAGGGACTATCCCGCCAGATACGCAGTATTTT
>-|TRBJ1-2|TRBV18|once
CASSPGAWDNNYGYTF
TGTGCCAGCTCACCGGGGGCATGGGACAATAACTATGGCTACACCTTC
>TRBD1|TRBJ1-6|TRBV27|-
CASSPGQGDDQSSYNSPLHF
TGTGCCAGCAGCCCTGGACAGGGGGACGATCAGAGCTCCTATAATTCACCCCTCCACTTT
>-|TRBJ2-5|TRBV10-3|-
CAIRFDSQETQYF
TGTGCCATCAGGTTTGACAGTCAAGAGACCCAGTACTTC
>TRBD1|TRBJ2-7|TRBV6-5|-
CASSPGTGVEQYF
TGTGCCAGCAGTCCCGGGACAGGGGTCGAGCAGTACTTC
>TRBD2|TRBJ2-6|TRBV7-3|-
CASSPQRLAGGPSTGANVLTF
TGTGCCAGCAGCCCGCAGCGACTAGCGGGAGGGCCCTCGACTGGGGCCAACGTCCTGACTTTC
>TRBD2|TRBJ2-1|TRBV29-1|-
CSSTTSGGGNEQFF
TGCAGCTCCACGACTAGCGGGGGGGGCAATGAGCAGTTCTTC
>-|TRBJ1-6|TRBV5-6|-
CASRSNLNSPLHF
TGTGCCAGCAGATCTAACCTCAATTCACCCCTCCACTTT
>TRBD1|TRBJ1-2|TRBV5-1|-
CASSHPGQGPLNYGYTF
TGCGCCAGCAGCCATCCGGGACAGGGCCCTTTAAACTATGGCTACACCTTC
>TRBD2|TRBJ2-5|TRBV28|-
CATRLAGEETQYF
TGTGCGACCCGGCTAGCGGGAGAAGAGACCCAGTACTTC
>-|TRBJ2-2|TRBV7-6|-
CASSLNGGNTGELFF
TGTGCCAGCAGCTTAAACGGGGGGAACACCGGGGAGCTGTTTTTT
>TRBD2|TRBJ2-1|TRBV7-8|once
CVSSLGVAGLAVNNEQFF
TGTGTCAGCAGCTTGGGGGTCGCGGGACTAGCGGTTAACAATGAGCAGTTCTTC
>-|TRBJ1-2|TRBV7-2|-
CASSLAGRNYGYTF
TGTGCCAGCAGCTTAGCGGGCAGAAACTATGGCTACACCTTC
>-|TRBJ1-1|TRBV5-1|-
CASSLIRTAVTEAFF
TGCGCCAGCAGCCTGATTCGGACAGCGGTAACTGAAGCTTTCTTT
>-|TRBJ1-2|TRBV28|-
CASSNSPYGYTF
TGTGCCAGCAGTAACAGCCCCTATGGCTACACCTTC
>TRBD2|TRBJ2-3|TRBV7-2|-
CASSLRPHSGISSTDTQYF
TGTGCCAGCAGCTTAAGGCCCCATAGCGGGATTTCTAGCACAGATACGCAGTATTTT
>-|TRBJ2-2|TRBV5-1|-
CASSSQGDGELFF
TGCGCCAGCAGCTCACAGGGTGACGGGGAGCTGTTTTTT
>TRBD2|TRBJ2-3|TRBV5-4|few
CASSAFGAGSGADTQYF
TGTGCCAGCAGCGCCTTTGGAGCGGGGAGCGGGGCAGATACGCAGTATTTT
>TRBD1|TRBJ1-1|TRBV7-9|-
CASSSSGTGDEAFF
TGTGCCAGCAGCTCCTCCGGGACAGGGGATGAAGCTTTCTTT
>TRBD1|TRBJ2-7|TRBV2|-
CASSEGGAGGYEQYF
TGTGCCAGCAGTGAAGGAGGGGCAGGGGGCTACGAGCAGTACTTC
>TRBD2|TRBJ2-1|TRBV7-2|-
CASSRLASGRPYNEQFF
TGTGCCAGCAGCCGCCTGGCTAGCGGGAGACCCTACAATGAGCAGTTCTTC
>-|TRBJ2-5|TRBV5-1|-
CASSSQGNPGETQYF
TGCGCCAGCAGCTCGCAGGGGAACCCGGGGGAGACCCAGTACTTC
>-|TRBJ1-6|TRBV7-8|-
CASSYTAGLDNSPLHF
TGTGCCAGCAGCTACACAGCGGGCCTAGATAATTCACCCCTCCACTTT
>TRBD2|TRBJ2-7|TRBV5-1|few
CASRNSGLAGGEQYF
TGCGCCAGCAGAAATTCAGGACTAGCGGGAGGCGAGCAGTACTTC
>TRBD2|TRBJ2-7|TRBV7-2|-
CASREGPTSNWGWAYEQYF
TGTGCCAGCAGGGAGGGTCCGACTAGCAACTGGGGTTGGGCCTACGAGCAGTACTTC
>-|TRBJ1-2|TRBV20-1|once
CSARDRKVRLF
TGCAGTGCTAGAGATCGAAAGGTCAGGCTCTTC
>-|TRBJ1-2|TRBV27|-
CASSLDGFSPYTF
TGTGCCAGCAGTTTAGACGGGTTCTCCCCCTACACCTTC
>-|TRBJ1-1|TRBV18|-
CASSLPMGRQAEAFF
TGTGCCAGCTCACTCCCCATGGGCCGCCAGGCTGAAGCTTTCTTT
>-|TRBJ1-4|TRBV5-4|-
CASTLGGGPNDEKLFF
TGTGCCAGCACCTTAGGGGGGGGGCCCAATGATGAAAAACTGTTTTTT
>TRBD1|TRBJ1-6|TRBV5-1|once
CASQRQPGGNSPLHF
TGCGCCAGCCAACGGCAACCAGGGGGAAATTCACCCCTCCACTTT
>TRBD1|TRBJ2-3|TRBV7-7|once
CASSLGWDRGVDTQYF
TGTGCCAGCAGCTTGGGCTGGGACAGGGGGGTAGATACGCAGTATTTT
>TRBD2|TRBJ2-2|TRBV5-1|few
CASSGTSGSIPGELFF
TGCGCCAGCAGCGGTACTAGCGGGAGTATCCCCGGGGAGCTGTTTTTT
>TRBD1|TRBJ2-1|TRBV14|-
CASSRDRGLRKQFF
TGTGCCAGCAGCCGGGACAGGGGCCTACGGAAGCAGTTCTTC
>-|TRBJ2-7|TRBV30|once
CAWKFGGSYEQYF
TGTGCCTGGAAATTTGGGGGCAGTTACGAGCAGTACTTC
>-|TRBJ1-5|TRBV28|-
CASSFGGGAKMKPQHF
TGTGCCAGCAGTTTTGGGGGAGGGGCAAAAATGAAGCCCCAGCATTTT
>TRBD2|TRBJ2-1|TRBV19|-
CASSKTSGSSYNEQFF
TGTGCCAGTAGTAAGACTAGCGGATCCTCCTACAATGAGCAGTTCTTC
>-|TRBJ2-2|TRBV7-2|-
CASRRPPTGELFF
TGTGCCAGCAGACGCCCCCCTACTGGGGAGCTGTTTTTT
>-|TRBJ1-2|TRBV6-4|few
CASRLTGGGYTF
TGTGCCAGCAGATTGACAGGAGGCGGCTACACCTTC
>TRBD1|TRBJ2-7|TRBV2|few
CASRPGQGAWEQYF
TGTGCCAGCAGACCCGGACAGGGGGCATGGGAGCAGTACTTC
>-|TRBJ1-1|TRBV27|-
CASSPWTPQLNTEAFF
TGTGCCAGCAGTCCCTGGACACCCCAGCTCAACACTGAAGCTTTCTTT
>TRBD1|TRBJ2-1|TRBV4-2|-
CASSQEVRDRGNEQFF
TGTGCCAGCAGCCAAGAGGTCCGGGACAGGGGCAATGAGCAGTTCTTC
>-|TRBJ2-7|TRBV11-2|few
CASSPDRRVGYF
TGTGCCAGCAGCCCTGACAGGCGCGTGGGGTACTTC
>TRBD1|TRBJ1-5|TRBV19|-
CASSIRQGNNQPQHF
TGTGCCAGTAGTATAAGACAGGGTAATAATCAGCCCCAGCATTTT
>TRBD1|TRBJ1-1|TRBV10-3|-
CAITGTGKTEAFF
TGTGCCATAACCGGGACAGGGAAGACTGAAGCTTTCTTT
>-|TRBJ1-3|TRBV7-2|-
CASSQGYSGNTIYF
TGTGCCAGCAGTCAGGGTTACTCTGGAAACACCATATATTTT